Listed below are T cell receptor beta chains from one sample, sequenced in a study of T cell repertoires in cytomegalovirus infection. Using its own MiXCR run on the reads, TCRdb lists one record per CDR3 protein. The data hold around 900,000 distinct CDR3 sequences, with approximately 30% observed a single time. The antigens these receptors bind are not known. Sequences were derived from cultured CD8+ T cells from PBMCs, sampled from culture after CMV antigen stimulation. The receptor set was obtained from a human donor in good health (CMV status not recorded). Some clones in this sample may be carry-over from other donors' samples. Both conserved end residues are part of each CDR3. A D gene is named only where the DNA matches it firmly. Only part of the rows carry a size: once, few, many, or a class if the clone is expanded.

abundance: NA
d_gene: TRBD1
j_gene: TRBJ1-2
v_gene: TRBV18
CDR3nt: TGTGCCAGCTCACCAGCGCGGGACAGGGGGTATGGCTACACCTTC
CDR3aa: CASSPARDRGYGYTF

abundance: NA
d_gene: NA
j_gene: TRBJ1-1
v_gene: TRBV20-1
CDR3nt: TGCAGTCACTCCTGGGGGGGAGGTTTAGCTTTCTTT
CDR3aa: CSHSWGGGLAFF

abundance: many
d_gene: NA
j_gene: TRBJ1-1
v_gene: TRBV7-9
CDR3nt: TGTGCCAGCAGCTCCGACTTTAACACTGAAGCTTTCTTT
CDR3aa: CASSSDFNTEAFF

abundance: many
d_gene: NA
j_gene: TRBJ1-2
v_gene: TRBV12-3/TRBV12-4
CDR3nt: TGTGCCAGCAGTCCAGGGGATGGCTACACCTTC
CDR3aa: CASSPGDGYTF

abundance: few
d_gene: TRBD1
j_gene: TRBJ1-5
v_gene: TRBV4-3
CDR3nt: TGCGCCAGCAGCCAAGAGTTGAGACAGGGGCTTGATCAGCCCCAGCATTTT
CDR3aa: CASSQELRQGLDQPQHF

abundance: few
d_gene: NA
j_gene: TRBJ2-2
v_gene: TRBV6-5
CDR3nt: TGTGCCAGCAGTTACTCCCGCAAGGGCGGCACCGGGGAGCTGTTTTTT
CDR3aa: CASSYSRKGGTGELFF

abundance: NA
d_gene: TRBD2
j_gene: TRBJ2-2
v_gene: TRBV29-1
CDR3nt: TGCAGCGTTGAGTCCCGCAGCGGGGGAAATATGGGGGAGCTGTTTTTT
CDR3aa: CSVESRSGGNMGELFF

abundance: NA
d_gene: TRBD1
j_gene: TRBJ2-5
v_gene: TRBV24-1
CDR3nt: TGTGCCACCAAGGACAGGGAGGAAGAGACCCAGTACTTC
CDR3aa: CATKDREEETQYF

abundance: many
d_gene: TRBD1
j_gene: TRBJ1-1
v_gene: TRBV4-3
CDR3nt: TGCGCCAGCAGCCAAGAAACAATAGCAGGGGGGGCAAACACTGAAGCTTTCTTT
CDR3aa: CASSQETIAGGANTEAFF

abundance: few
d_gene: TRBD1
j_gene: TRBJ2-7
v_gene: TRBV10-3
CDR3nt: TGTGCCATCATTGGGGGACAGGGGGGAACCTACGAGCAGTACTTC
CDR3aa: CAIIGGQGGTYEQYF

abundance: few
d_gene: TRBD1
j_gene: TRBJ1-3
v_gene: TRBV6-1
CDR3nt: TGTGCCAGCATTTCGGGACAGGGGCCGACCTCTGGAAACACCATATATTTT
CDR3aa: CASISGQGPTSGNTIYF

abundance: NA
d_gene: NA
j_gene: TRBJ2-3
v_gene: TRBV6-6
CDR3nt: TGTGCCAGCAGTTACTCGACTACAGGCACAGATACGCAGTATTTT
CDR3aa: CASSYSTTGTDTQYF

abundance: NA
d_gene: TRBD2
j_gene: TRBJ2-7
v_gene: TRBV28
CDR3nt: TGTGCCAGCAGGTCTGGGAGTTGGGCGGGGGGGCCCCACGAGCAGTACTTC
CDR3aa: CASRSGSWAGGPHEQYF

abundance: NA
d_gene: TRBD2
j_gene: TRBJ2-5
v_gene: TRBV20-1
CDR3nt: TGCAGTGCTCAAGCGGGGGCCATAGGGGAGACCCAGTACTTC
CDR3aa: CSAQAGAIGETQYF

abundance: few
d_gene: NA
j_gene: TRBJ1-1
v_gene: TRBV7-6
CDR3nt: TGTGCCAGCAGCTCGAATCTGGCAGTCGCGGCTGAAGCTTTCTTT
CDR3aa: CASSSNLAVAAEAFF

abundance: few
d_gene: TRBD2
j_gene: TRBJ2-3
v_gene: TRBV4-2
CDR3nt: TGTGCCAGCAGCCAAAAACTAGCGGGGGGGCCAACAGATACGCAGTATTTT
CDR3aa: CASSQKLAGGPTDTQYF

abundance: few
d_gene: TRBD1
j_gene: TRBJ2-1
v_gene: TRBV2
CDR3nt: TGTGCCAGGGGAGACAGGGCCAATGAGCAGTTCTTC
CDR3aa: CARGDRANEQFF

abundance: NA
d_gene: TRBD2
j_gene: TRBJ2-1
v_gene: TRBV4-1
CDR3nt: TGTGCCAGCAGCCTCTTCGGACTAGCGGGGGGGGCCGATGAGCAGTTCTTC
CDR3aa: CASSLFGLAGGADEQFF

abundance: few
d_gene: NA
j_gene: TRBJ1-1
v_gene: TRBV2
CDR3nt: TGTGCCAGCCCCAGGGGTCGAAACACTGAAGCTTTCTTT
CDR3aa: CASPRGRNTEAFF

abundance: few
d_gene: TRBD1
j_gene: TRBJ2-5
v_gene: TRBV12-3/TRBV12-4
CDR3nt: TGTGCCAGCAGCCTAGGGCTGACAGGGGCAGGGGAAGAGACCCAGTACTTC
CDR3aa: CASSLGLTGAGEETQYF

abundance: NA
d_gene: NA
j_gene: TRBJ2-1
v_gene: TRBV10-3
CDR3nt: TGTGCCATCAGTGCCGAGGGCCCCTACAATGAGCAGTTCTTC
CDR3aa: CAISAEGPYNEQFF

abundance: NA
d_gene: NA
j_gene: TRBJ2-1
v_gene: TRBV7-6
CDR3nt: TGTGCCAGCAGCTTACAGGATTACTCCTACAATGAGCAGTTCTTC
CDR3aa: CASSLQDYSYNEQFF

abundance: NA
d_gene: NA
j_gene: TRBJ1-2
v_gene: TRBV12-3/TRBV12-4
CDR3nt: TGTGCCAGCAGTGTCCTATCCAAAATTCGGGGACCCAGCTATGGCTACACCTTC
CDR3aa: CASSVLSKIRGPSYGYTF

abundance: once
d_gene: NA
j_gene: TRBJ2-5
v_gene: TRBV2
CDR3nt: TGTGCCAGCAGTGAATGGGGGGGGCCAGGGGGAGACCGAGAGACCCAGTACTTC
CDR3aa: CASSEWGGPGGDRETQYF

abundance: NA
d_gene: TRBD2
j_gene: TRBJ2-3
v_gene: TRBV7-6
CDR3nt: TGTGCCAGCAGCTTGATTAGCGGGGTTACAGATACGCAGTATTTT
CDR3aa: CASSLISGVTDTQYF

abundance: NA
d_gene: TRBD1
j_gene: TRBJ2-7
v_gene: TRBV6-5
CDR3nt: TGTGCCAGCAGTTACTCCAGAGAACAGGGGGCTTACGAGCAGTACTTC
CDR3aa: CASSYSREQGAYEQYF

abundance: NA
d_gene: NA
j_gene: TRBJ2-1
v_gene: TRBV12-3/TRBV12-4
CDR3nt: TGTGCCAGCAGTTCTCTGGGGGGGGGCGCGGATGAGCAGTTCTTC
CDR3aa: CASSSLGGGADEQFF

abundance: NA
d_gene: NA
j_gene: TRBJ2-3
v_gene: TRBV27
CDR3nt: TGTGCCAGCGGCCACGATACGCAGTATTTT
CDR3aa: CASGHDTQYF

abundance: few
d_gene: NA
j_gene: TRBJ1-5
v_gene: TRBV6-6
CDR3nt: TGTGCCAGCAGTTACGGGACATCAAAACAGCCCCAGCATTTT
CDR3aa: CASSYGTSKQPQHF

abundance: few
d_gene: TRBD2
j_gene: TRBJ2-6
v_gene: TRBV7-9
CDR3nt: TGTGCCAGCTCCGGGACTAGCGGGGCCGGAGGGTCTGGGGCCAACGTCCTGACTTTC
CDR3aa: CASSGTSGAGGSGANVLTF

abundance: NA
d_gene: TRBD1
j_gene: TRBJ1-5
v_gene: TRBV9
CDR3nt: TGTGCCAGCAGCGTAGATCCGGGACAGCCTTATAGCAATCAGCCCCAGCATTTT
CDR3aa: CASSVDPGQPYSNQPQHF

abundance: NA
d_gene: TRBD1
j_gene: TRBJ1-4
v_gene: TRBV6-1
CDR3nt: TGTGCCAGCAGTATAACGGACAGGGGGGATGAAAAACTGTTTTTT
CDR3aa: CASSITDRGDEKLFF